The 7 T cell receptor beta chains listed next were all sequenced from one sample in a study of beta chain features in type 1 diabetes. TCRB transcripts that were expressed got sequenced, as all of the isolated RNA had been reverse transcribed. Profiling relied on immunoSEQ multiplex PCR, and the TCRdb table lists in-frame clones only, not all of them. The sample lists some 250,000 clones; about 30% were seen once. The material sequenced was central memory CD4+ T cells from blood. These TCRs come from a man aged 30-40 years in good health.

CDR3 amino acids: CASSLPTYTGELFF. Here the CDR3 DNA reads TGTGCCAGCAGTCTCCCAACATACACCGGGGAGCTGTTTTTT. The chain has TRBV28 and TRBJ2-2; D unresolved. The CDR3 has 14 amino acids. The V end lost 5 bases, the J end lost 3 bases, and 10 bases lay between the germline ends. The germline V gene encodes CDR1 MDHEN and CDR2 SYDVKM.

This clone was seen a handful of times. V and J are TRBV7-9 and TRBJ1-1; weak D call: TRBD1 (5 bases). The V end was cut by 5 bases, the J end by 4 bases, with 14 bases between. The CDR3 is 14 amino acids. Germline CDR1 is SEHNR and CDR2 is FQNEAQ (reference sequence). The CDR3 DNA sequence: TGTGCCAGCAGCCACACTGAGGGGAGCACTGAAGCTTTCTTT. Its protein is CASSHTEGSTEAFF.

The V gene is TRBV6-1, the J gene TRBJ2-1; 7 nucleotides align to TRBD1. The CDR3 contains 14 residues. Germline-derived CDR1 and CDR2 are MNHNS and SASEGT. J was trimmed by 9 bases and V by 5 bases; bases with no gene match: 10. The CDR3 reads CASSQTGLVSEQFF. The DNA for the CDR3 is TGTGCCAGCAGTCAGACAGGGTTAGTTAGTGAGCAGTTCTTC.

This clone was picked up a small number of times. V is TRBV6-6 and J is TRBJ1-1; possible D gene TRBD1, 5 bases. With 0 bases removed from V and 0 bases from J, the gap between germline ends came to 5 bases. The CDR3 runs to 14 residues. Germline CDR1 reads MNHNY; CDR2 reads SVGAGI (reference sequence). This CDR3 reads CASSYSGVNTEAFF. In DNA form, the CDR3 reads TGTGCCAGCAGTTACTCGGGGGTGAACACTGAAGCTTTCTTT.

This clone was counted a few times. The rearrangement joins TRBV29-1 to TRBJ2-1, with D possibly TRBD2 on 5 matching bases. The V gene's germline CDR1 is SQVTM and CDR2 ANQGSEA. Trimming left V 6 bases short and J 9 bases short, with 9 bases between. The CDR3 runs to 10 residues. CDR3 bases: TGCAGCGTGGGAGTTATTGAGCAGTTCTTC. It translates to CSVGVIEQFF.

This clone has just a few counts. This chain connects TRBV30 to TRBJ2-5; D call uncertain. The CDR3 is 14 amino acids. Germline V gives CDR1 GTSNPN, CDR2 SVGIG (reference sequence). Trimming stripped 0 bases from V and 1 base from J, with 9 bases between. CDR3 DNA sequence: TGTGCCTGGAGTGTAGGCAGGAGCCAAGAGACCCAGTACTTC. It specifies CAWSVGRSQETQYF.

There are a few counts of this clone. The CDR3 sequence: CAISEGTVRQAFF. The CDR3 bases are TGTGCCATCAGTGAGGGGACAGTCCGCCAAGCTTTCTTT. V gene TRBV10-3 combines with J gene TRBJ1-1; TRBD1 matches 7 bases. CDR3 size: 13 residues. V shed 2 bases, J shed 9 bases, and the junction held 6 bases outside the gene matches. Germline CDR1 ENHRY, CDR2 SYGVKD.